This TCR beta chain was identified during a study of Ad26.COV2.S vaccination and SARS-CoV-2 variants. The CDR3 runs to 13 residues. CDR1 KGHSH and CDR2 LQKENI come from the germline V gene. V shed 1 base and J shed 14 bases, with 15 bases lying between them. Stated treatment: about 20 received Ad26.COV2.S at low or high dose, single or two shots; about 5 received placebo; per-sample allocation not given. Material that was analyzed had been drawn on day 63 after the first vaccine or placebo injection. The sample came from a Boston adult aged 18-55 years. The table came from immunoSEQ multiplex PCR; TCRdb's copy has only in-frame clones and leaves some out. The sample has 300,000 to 350,000 clones, 86% seen once.

This specimen consisted of peripheral blood, obtained in a trial of Ad26.COV2.S vaccine versus placebo. The receptor was derived from a person between 18 and 59 years old who received the Ad26.COV2.S COVID-19 vaccine or a placebo. This rearrangement joins TRBV18 to TRBJ1-3, with a possible D match to TRBD1 (6 bases). The CDR3 coding sequence is TGTGCCAGCTCACCACGGCGGCAGGGGATGTTATATTTT. Protein product: CASSPRRQGMLYF.